Listed below are T cell receptor beta chains from one sample, sequenced in a study of blood T cells in healthy people across ages. TCRdb redid the calling of the 5' RACE reads with MiXCR, one entry per CDR3 protein. The sample lists under 2,000,000 distinct CDR3 sequences; roughly 52% were seen once. Sequencing used blood. Every receptor here comes from a woman between 40 and 55 years old in good health. CDR3s include the opening cysteine and the closing phenylalanine or tryptophan. A D gene is named only where the DNA matches it firmly. For some rows the clone size is stated as once, few or many, or as a class when expanded; others skip it.

few	TRBV20-1	TRBD2	TRBJ2-1	TGCAGTGCTAGGGGGGGGACGCATGAGCAGTTCTTC	CSARGGTHEQFF
-	TRBV20-1	TRBD2	TRBJ2-1	TGCAGTGCTCGCAGTGCTAGCGGGGGGGCCTATGAGCAGTTCTTC	CSARSASGGAYEQFF
-	TRBV28	-	TRBJ2-5	TGTGCCAGCAGTTTATGGCGAGCCCCGGTGGACCAGTACTTC	CASSLWRAPVDQYF
-	TRBV4-1	-	TRBJ1-2	TGCGCCAGCAGCCAAGATGAGGGCAGGAGCCTCTACTATGGCTACACCTTC	CASSQDEGRSLYYGYTF
-	TRBV11-2	-	TRBJ2-7	TGTGCCAGCAACTTAACACGATTGACCTACGAGCAGTACTTC	CASNLTRLTYEQYF
-	TRBV27	-	TRBJ2-7	TGTGCCAGCAGAGGACGTCCACCCACCTACGAGCAGTACTTC	CASRGRPPTYEQYF
-	TRBV27	-	TRBJ2-7	TGTGCCAGCAGTTTCGGACTAGGGCGGGACAATGAGCAGTACTTC	CASSFGLGRDNEQYF
-	TRBV4-2	-	TRBJ2-5	TGTGCCAGCAGCCAAGATCGGAGAAGTACCGAAGGAGAGACCCAGTACTTC	CASSQDRRSTEGETQYF
-	TRBV7-9	-	TRBJ1-1	TGTGCCAGCAGCTTAGTGGTGGTACAGGGGAACACTGAAGCTTTCTTT	CASSLVVVQGNTEAFF
few	TRBV2	TRBD2	TRBJ2-5	TGTGCCAGCAGGGAAGCGGGGGCCCAAGAGACCCAGTACTTC	CASREAGAQETQYF
once	TRBV29-1	TRBD2	TRBJ2-7	TGCAGCGTTGCGAGCGGGGGGATTACCTACGAGCAGTACTTC	CSVASGGITYEQYF
-	TRBV6-5	TRBD2	TRBJ2-1	TGTGCCAGCCAGTTACATAAGCGGGGGTTCTACAATGAGCAGTTCTTC	CASQLHKRGFYNEQFF
-	TRBV6-2/TRBV6-3	TRBD1	TRBJ2-7	TGTGCCAGCAGGCGGACAGGGGGCGGCTACGAGCAGTACTTC	CASRRTGGGYEQYF
-	TRBV6-1	-	TRBJ1-2	TGTGCCAGCAGTGAAGGGGGGACGGGCAACTATGGCTACACCTTC	CASSEGGTGNYGYTF
-	TRBV7-9	-	TRBJ2-6	TGTGCCAGCAGCTTAGTGGCCCGCGGGTCCAACGTCCTGACTTTC	CASSLVARGSNVLTF
-	TRBV6-5	-	TRBJ1-2	TGTGCCAGCAGTTACTCGAAAGGGTTGAGGGCCAGCTATGGCTACACCTTC	CASSYSKGLRASYGYTF
few	TRBV7-2	-	TRBJ2-7	TGTGCCAGCAGCTCCCAGGGGCCCGACTACGAGCAGTACTTC	CASSSQGPDYEQYF
-	TRBV28	TRBD2	TRBJ2-1	TGTGCCAGCAGTCAAACCAGGACTAGCGGGGGCGCCTCGTTGATCAATGAGCAGTTCTTC	CASSQTRTSGGASLINEQFF
once	TRBV28	-	TRBJ1-5	TGTGCCAGCAGTTCCCAGGAACGGCCCCAGCATTTT	CASSSQERPQHF
once	TRBV27	TRBD2	TRBJ2-7	TGTGCCAGCAGTTCAACCACGGGACTAGCGGGGGCGAAATCCCTAAACGAGCAGTACTTC	CASSSTTGLAGAKSLNEQYF
-	TRBV20-1	-	TRBJ2-1	TGCAGTGCTAGTTTCTGGGGCTCCTACAATGAGCAGTTCTTC	CSASFWGSYNEQFF
few	TRBV13	TRBD1	TRBJ2-1	TGTGCCAGCAGTACGACAGGGGTTCCCTACAATGAGCAGTTCTTC	CASSTTGVPYNEQFF
many	TRBV7-2	TRBD2	TRBJ2-5	TGTGCCAGCAGCACGGCAGTGGGAGGGGAGACCCAGTACTTC	CASSTAVGGETQYF
-	TRBV6-1	-	TRBJ2-7	TGTGCCAGCAGTCGGACGGGCCGGGAGCAGTACTTC	CASSRTGREQYF
few	TRBV20-1	-	TRBJ2-5	TGCAGTGCTAGCCAGGGTCGGGAGACCCAGTACTTC	CSASQGRETQYF
few	TRBV6-2/TRBV6-3	TRBD1	TRBJ2-5	TGTGCCAGCAGTCAACGGGACAGCACCCAAGAGACCCAGTACTTC	CASSQRDSTQETQYF
once	TRBV20-1	TRBD1	TRBJ1-3	TGCAGTGCCACAGGGGTAACTGGAAACACCATATATTTT	CSATGVTGNTIYF
-	TRBV18	TRBD1	TRBJ1-5	TGTGCCAGCTCCCGGGAGACAGGGGATCAGCCCCAGCATTTT	CASSRETGDQPQHF
-	TRBV4-2	TRBD2	TRBJ2-1	TGTGCCAGCAGCCAAGATCCCCTAGCGAGCGGGGGTGGGAATGAGCAGTTCTTC	CASSQDPLASGGGNEQFF
-	TRBV3-1	TRBD2	TRBJ2-5	TGTGCCAGCAGCCAAGAGATGGTTAGCGGGGGGGCCGAGACCCAGTACTTC	CASSQEMVSGGAETQYF
-	TRBV27	-	TRBJ2-1	TGTGCCAGCAGTTTTCTCCCGGGGAACAATGAGCAGTTCTTC	CASSFLPGNNEQFF
-	TRBV4-2	-	TRBJ1-1	TGTGCCAGCAGGATGACAGAAAACACTGAAGCTTTCTTT	CASRMTENTEAFF
-	TRBV7-9	-	TRBJ2-5	TGTGCCAGCAGCTGGACAACGAGGGGGGCAGAGACCCATTACTTC	CASSWTTRGAETHYF
few	TRBV20-1	TRBD2	TRBJ2-5	TGCAGTGCTCATACGGGACTAGCGGGAGAACAAGAGACCCAGTACTTC	CSAHTGLAGEQETQYF
many	TRBV2	TRBD1	TRBJ2-1	TGTGCCAGCGGGACAGTTTACAATGAGCAGTTCTTC	CASGTVYNEQFF
-	TRBV27	-	TRBJ1-6	TGTGCCAGCTCACCCTACAGGGAGGTTAGTTCACCCCTCCACTTT	CASSPYREVSSPLHF
-	TRBV7-2	-	TRBJ2-7	TGTGCCAGCAGCCCATTGGGGGATTACGAGCAGTACTTC	CASSPLGDYEQYF
-	TRBV2	-	TRBJ2-2	TGTGCCAGCAGATCTTCCACAGGGTTGAACACCGGGGAGCTGTTTTTT	CASRSSTGLNTGELFF
-	TRBV28	-	TRBJ1-5	TGTGCCAGCAGTTTATTGGAGTTCAATCAGCCCCAGCATTTT	CASSLLEFNQPQHF
many	TRBV5-1	-	TRBJ2-4	TGTGCCAGCAGCTTAGAAGTAGCCAAAAACATTCAGTACTTC	CASSLEVAKNIQYF